These 10 T cell receptor beta chains were sequenced from one sample in a study of identical twins (dated by TCRdb to about 2016). Library preparation was by 5' RACE. Sequencing was performed on an Illumina HiSeq 2000. Through fastp at Q25 and MiXCR, TCRdb rebuilt clones from the public reads, retaining in-frame beta chains. Each record represents a unique CDR3 protein, reported with the most common genes and DNA among its rows. Within this sample are approximately 590,000 distinct CDR3 sequences, with 9.5% to 10% of them counted one time only. The biggest ten clones account for 2.5% to 3% of the sample. These data were also filed under a second study, of yellow fever vaccine responses in identical twins.

The sequencing sample was made of PBMCs. The receptors originated from a woman aged 18 to 35 in good health.

This clonotype was seen ten or more times. The V gene is TRBV6-2 or TRBV6-3, the J gene TRBJ2-7; perhaps TRBD2 as D (5 bases). Between the trimmed V and J ends, which lost 0 bases and 6 bases, there was a span of 6 bases. Germline CDR1 reads MNHEY; CDR2 reads SVGEGT. The length of the CDR3 is 12 residues. CDR3 nucleotides: TGTGCCAGCAGTTACTCAGGAGGCGAGCAGTACTTC. Translated, it gives CASSYSGGEQYF.

This clonotype has a count of ten or more. The chain couples TRBV5-1 to TRBJ1-5, with D hard to call. The germline CDR1 and CDR2 sequences are SGHRS and YFSETQ. V lost 3 bases to trimming and J lost 3 bases, with 7 bases between them. The CDR3 consists of 13 residues. CDR3 nucleotides: TGCGCCAGCAGCTCCGGGGTCAATCAGCCCCAGCATTTT. This gives the protein CASSSGVNQPQHF.

The V gene is TRBV30, the J gene TRBJ2-7; possibly TRBD1 for D (5 bases). The CDR3 totals 15 residues. The germline V and J ends were trimmed by 4 bases and 1 base, with 17 bases remaining between them. Germline V gene sequence: CDR1 GTSNPN, CDR2 SVGIG (reference sequence). CDR3 protein: CAWMGRRRQSYEQYF. For the CDR3, the DNA is TGTGCCTGGATGGGTAGGCGGCGACAGTCCTACGAGCAGTACTTC.

The V call is TRBV4-1, the J call TRBJ2-1; a weak D match, TRBD2 (7 bases). The CDR3 is made up of 16 amino acids. Germline V gene lookup returns CDR1 MGHRA and CDR2 YSYEKL. The V and J ends lost 8 bases and 2 bases respectively, with 19 bases between them. The CDR3 DNA reads TGCGCCAGCCACCTCAGTGGCGGGGGCGCCTACAATGAGCAGTTCTTC. Its translation is CASHLSGGGAYNEQFF.

The chain joins TRBV29-1 to TRBJ2-3; TRBD1 matches at 7 bases. The germline V gene encodes CDR1 SQVTM and CDR2 ANQGSEA. J was trimmed by 2 bases and V by 6 bases; bases with no gene match: 8. This CDR3 has 14 amino acids. Here the CDR3 DNA reads TGCAGCGTAGACAAGGGGGCACACACAGATACGCAGTATTTT. It yields the protein CSVDKGAHTDTQYF.

This clonotype was picked up a small number of times. This chain links TRBV12-3 or TRBV12-4 with TRBJ2-5; TRBD2 matches at 14 bases. With V trimmed by 6 bases and J by 4 bases, 7 bases remained unmatched. The CDR3 spans 16 residues. CDR3 coding DNA: TGTGCCAGCAGGCGGACTAGCGGGGGGCCCCGAGAGACCCAGTACTTC. Amino acid sequence: CASRRTSGGPRETQYF.

The chain links TRBV11-2 to TRBJ2-7, with 10 bases fitting TRBD2. CDR3 length: 18 residues. The J segment lost 3 bases and the V segment lost 0 bases, leaving 11 bases of the junction unmatched. CDR1 and CDR2 from the germline V gene are SGHAT and FQNNGV. DNA of the CDR3: TGTGCCAGCAGCTTAGATCACCCCCTCAGCGGGAGGGTCTACGAGCAGTACTTC. It is translated as CASSLDHPLSGRVYEQYF.

This clonotype was seen more than once but under ten times. The gene calls are TRBV20-1 and TRBJ2-2; D remains ambiguous. This CDR3 has 15 residues. Looked up from germline, CDR1 is DFQATT and CDR2 is SNEGSKA (reference sequence). Trimming took 0 bases from V and 1 from J, leaving 9 bases between them. The CDR3 DNA is TGCAGTGCTAGAGATTGGTTTCAGAACACCGGGGAGCTGTTTTTT. Residues: CSARDWFQNTGELFF.

This clonotype has ten or more counts. V gene TRBV21-1 combines with J gene TRBJ2-5; the table names TRBD2, a call not compared with the DNA. TRBV21-1 is classified as a pseudogene. The CDR3 has 15 amino acids. CDR3 nucleotide sequence: TGTGCCAGCAGCAAAAGACTAGCGGGCCAAGAGACCCAGTACTTC. It specifies CASSKRLAGQETQYF.

This clonotype has only a few counts. The CDR3 DNA follows: TGCAGCGTTGTAGTAAATACGCAGTATTTT. Residues: CSVVVNTQYF. The V gene is TRBV29-1, the J gene TRBJ2-3; D gene ambiguous. Germline V gene sequence: CDR1 SQVTM, CDR2 ANQGSEA. V was cut by 4 bases and J by 7 bases, with 6 bases left in between. The CDR3 has 10 residues.